The 25 T cell receptor beta chains given below trace back to one sample, sequenced in a study of cytomegalovirus exposure and HLA in healthy donors. PCR used 60 Vbeta primers and 13 Jbeta primers. Measured with immunoSEQ multiplex PCR; TCRdb has only the in-frame clones, and not every one. The sample consists of 100,000 to 150,000 clones, roughly 75% of them appearing once. The sample comprised PBMCs. The receptors were gathered from a woman in her forties or fifties in good health and CMV-seronegative.

This clone was detected only once. The V call is TRBV4-2, the J call TRBJ2-1, with D hard to call. V was shortened by 0 bases and J by 6 bases, with 12 bases between the two germline ends. Germline V lookup: CDR1 LGHNA, CDR2 YNFKEQ. The CDR3 has 15 amino acids. The CDR3 region is CASSQEALLVNEQFF. The CDR3 coding sequence is TGTGCCAGCAGCCAAGAGGCCTTGTTGGTCAATGAGCAGTTCTTC.

J is TRBJ1-2 and V is TRBV18, with TRBD1 matching 9 bases. Trimming took 6 bases from V and 2 from J; bases not matched to a gene: 4. In germline, CDR1 is KGHSH, CDR2 LQKENI. This CDR3 is built from 14 residues. As DNA, the CDR3 is TGTGCCAGCTCCCGGGACAGGGAAAACTATGGCTACACCTTC. It codes for CASSRDRENYGYTF.

The chain employs TRBV6-5 and TRBJ2-7; the match to TRBD2 covers 10 bases. Trimming at V came to 6 bases and at J to 7 bases, leaving 6 bases not matched to a gene. The CDR3 totals 13 residues. Germline lookup yields CDR1 MNHEY and CDR2 SVGAGI. The CDR3 loop reads CASRASGSGEQYF. The CDR3 bases are TGTGCCAGCAGGGCTAGCGGGAGTGGTGAGCAGTACTTC.

Only one count was recorded for this clone. This sequence joins TRBV27 and TRBJ1-5; 9 bases match TRBD1. CDR1 is MNHEY, CDR2 SMNVEV, per germline (reference sequence). The CDR3 spans 16 residues. The ends lost 5 bases at V and 2 bases at J; junction bases unmatched: 7. The chain's CDR3 is CASSPTGGTRNQPQHF. CDR3 in DNA: TGTGCCAGCAGTCCTACAGGGGGCACCCGCAATCAGCCCCAGCATTTT.

The chain employs TRBV5-4 and TRBJ2-1, with TRBD1 matching 9 bases. The germline gives CDR1 SGHNT, CDR2 YYREEE (reference sequence). J was trimmed by 9 bases and V by 4 bases; bases with no gene match: 11. The CDR3 runs 15 residues. CDR3 in DNA: TGTGCCAGCAGCACAGGGGGCGCCGGGTTGGTTGAGCAGTTCTTC. This sequence encodes CASSTGGAGLVEQFF.

The rearrangement links TRBV7-9 to TRBJ1-3; D unclear. CDR1 SEHNR and CDR2 FQNEAQ come from the germline V gene (reference sequence). V lost 7 bases and J 0 bases, leaving 4 bases between the germline ends. The CDR3 sequence is 12 residues long. The CDR3 DNA sequence: TGTGCCAGCAAGCGCTCTGGAAACACCATATATTTT. It translates to CASKRSGNTIYF.

V usage is TRBV16 and J usage is TRBJ2-7; 11 positions match TRBD1. Losses at the gene ends were 4 bases for V and 6 bases for J; bases not matched to a gene: 11. This CDR3 has 16 amino acids. The germline gives CDR1 KGHSY, CDR2 FQNENV. The CDR3 nucleotides read TGTGCCAGCAGCCTCCTTCACACCGGGACAGGGGGCGAGCAGTACTTC. This codes for CASSLLHTGTGGEQYF.

The chain recombines TRBV7-3 with TRBJ2-5, with D maybe TRBD1 (7 bases). The CDR3 is 14 amino acids. Deletions cut 4 bases from V and 4 bases from J, with 13 bases between. Germline CDR1 is SGHTA and CDR2 is FQGTGA. For the CDR3, the DNA is TGTGCCAGCAGCTGGCAGGGGGGACGAGAGACCCAGTACTTC. Its translation: CASSWQGGRETQYF.

This chain uses TRBV25-1 with TRBJ2-2; 9 nucleotides agree with TRBD1. CDR1 is MGHDK and CDR2 is SYGVNS in the germline V gene. The CDR3 is 15 residues long. Trimming cost V 6 bases and J 6 bases; bases outside gene matches: 8. The CDR3 loop reads CASRPGTGISGELFF. The CDR3 coding sequence is TGTGCCAGCAGGCCAGGGACAGGGATTTCCGGGGAGCTGTTTTTT. Full variable domain (missing parts from reference TRBV25-1 and TRBJ2-2): EADIYQTPRYLVIGTGKKITLECSQTMGHDKMYWYQQDPGMELHLIHYSYGVNSTEKGDLSSESTVSRIRTEHFPLTLESARPSHTSQYLCASRPGTGISGELFFGEGSRLTVL.

The count of this clone is one. The CDR3 DNA sequence: TGTGCCAGCAGCCCACAGGGCCGTGGCTACACCTTC. Residues: CASSPQGRGYTF. The chain employs TRBV7-6 and TRBJ1-2, with D perhaps TRBD1 (6 bases). Germline V gene lookup returns CDR1 SGHVS and CDR2 FNYEAQ. V gave up 5 bases and J gave up 7 bases, with 11 bases separating them. The CDR3 is 12 amino acids.

The V and J genes are TRBV30 and TRBJ2-2; TRBD1 matches 7 bases. Germline CDR1 and CDR2: GTSNPN and SVGIG (reference sequence). The CDR3 spans 14 residues. V gave up 0 bases and J gave up 7 bases; unmatched junction bases: 5. The CDR3 DNA reads TGTGCCTGGAGTGTACATGCAGGGGGCGGGGAGCTGTTTTTT. Translated: CAWSVHAGGGELFF.

The CDR3 DNA reads TGTGCCAGCAGCTTTACAGGTACGCAGGAGACCCAGTACTTC. Its translation is CASSFTGTQETQYF. The chain is built from TRBV5-6 and TRBJ2-5; D perhaps matches TRBD1 (5 bases). V was trimmed by 2 bases and J by 5 bases, leaving 13 bases between them. The CDR3 loop spans 14 amino acids. The germline CDR1 and CDR2 sequences are SGHDT and YYEEEE.

The chain joins TRBV18 to TRBJ1-6; 9 bases are shared with TRBD1. In germline, CDR1 is KGHSH, CDR2 LQKENI. Trimming cost V 0 bases and J 10 bases; bases outside gene matches: 4. The CDR3 has 15 residues. As DNA, the CDR3 is TGTGCCAGCTCACCACCGGGACAGGGAGGATCACCCCTCCACTTT. Its translation is CASSPPGQGGSPLHF.

This clone was counted between two and nine times. The genes are TRBV15 and TRBJ2-3; tentatively, D is TRBD2 (7 bases). V lost 1 base, J lost 2 bases, and 16 bases lay in between. The CDR3 runs to 17 residues. Germline V CDR1 and CDR2: LNHNV, YYDKDF (reference sequence). In DNA form, the CDR3 reads TGTGCCACCAGCAGAGGGGGGGCTAGCGGTTACACAGATACGCAGTATTTT. Translation: CATSRGGASGYTDTQYF.

Only a few counts were recorded for this clone. The chain couples TRBV4-3 to TRBJ1-2, with a weak D call TRBD1 (6 bases). The V gene's germline CDR1 is LGHNA and CDR2 YSLEER. V was pared by 1 base and J by 6 bases, with 12 bases between. The CDR3 is 14 residues long. The CDR3 DNA reads TGCGCCAGCAGCCAAGTCTCAGGGGCGGATGGCTACACCTTC. It yields the protein CASSQVSGADGYTF.

This clone has only a few counts. The chain joins TRBV5-6 to TRBJ2-3; D not resolved. The CDR3 is made up of 14 amino acids. Trimming pared 0 bases from V and 2 bases from J, leaving 7 bases between. Germline CDR1 and CDR2: SGHDT and YYEEEE. The CDR3 coding sequence is TGTGCCAGCAGCTTGGGGCTTTACACAGATACGCAGTATTTT. This codes for CASSLGLYTDTQYF.

This clone was observed once. The V and J genes are TRBV10-3 and TRBJ1-6, with 9 bases aligning to TRBD1. The germline CDR1 and CDR2 sequences are ENHRY and SYGVKD. V lost 10 bases to trimming and J lost 5 bases; unmatched junction nucleotides: 6. The CDR3 extends over 14 amino acids. The CDR3 loop is CASGDRVDNSPLHF. CDR3 nucleotide sequence: TGTGCCAGCGGGGACAGGGTGGATAATTCACCCCTCCACTTT.

This chain connects TRBV4-3 to TRBJ1-2; 7 positions agree with TRBD1. The CDR3 runs to 16 residues. J was trimmed by 4 bases and V by 0 bases; bases with no gene match: 8. Germline assignment: CDR1 LGHNA and CDR2 YSLEER. The CDR3, as DNA: TGCGCCAGCAGCCAAGAGAGTTTAGGGGGCGGCTATGGCTACACCTTC. Translation gives CASSQESLGGGYGYTF.

This clone was picked up one time. This chain links TRBV7-3 with TRBJ2-2, with D perhaps TRBD1 (6 bases). V lost 5 bases and J lost 7, with 23 bases in between. Germline lookup yields CDR1 SGHTA and CDR2 FQGTGA. The CDR3 consists of 17 residues. The CDR3 coding sequence is TGTGCCAGCAGCCCAACGGGTCCAGGGGCTTTGGGCGGGGAGCTGTTTTTT. It encodes CASSPTGPGALGGELFF.

The chain uses TRBV6-4 and TRBJ2-7; D is undetermined. CDR3 length: 16 amino acids. Germline values: CDR1 MRHNA, CDR2 SNTAGT. V was clipped by 0 bases and J by 5 bases, with 17 bases between them. CDR3 nucleotide sequence: TGTGCCAGCAGTGACTCGCCTACCGCCCCGTTGGACGAGCAGTACTTC. Protein sequence: CASSDSPTAPLDEQYF.

This clone was counted a single time. This rearrangement joins TRBV9 to TRBJ1-2; no definite D call. The germline gives CDR1 SGDLS, CDR2 YYNGEE. The CDR3 extends over 19 amino acids. Between the trimmed V and J ends, which lost 0 bases and 5 bases, there was a span of 26 bases. This CDR3 is CASSVAPEVKSPKEYGYTF. CDR3 coding DNA: TGTGCCAGCAGCGTAGCCCCGGAGGTTAAAAGCCCTAAAGAGTATGGCTACACCTTC.

The V call is TRBV28, the J call TRBJ1-1; D possibly corresponds to TRBD1 (5 bases). In germline, CDR1 is MDHEN, CDR2 SYDVKM. V dropped 3 bases and J dropped 1 base, with 9 bases sitting between them. The CDR3 totals 14 residues. The CDR3: CASSLSGGNTEAFF. The CDR3 region has the DNA TGTGCCAGCAGTTTGAGCGGGGGGAACACTGAAGCTTTCTTT.

The J gene is TRBJ2-1, the V gene TRBV6-5; 7 positions match TRBD1. Trimming at V came to 6 bases and at J to 1 base, leaving 6 bases not matched to a gene. Germline V gene lookup returns CDR1 MNHEY and CDR2 SVGAGI. The CDR3 runs 15 residues. The CDR3 protein is CASRRQGYSYNEQFF. The CDR3 coding sequence is TGTGCCAGCAGGAGACAGGGCTATTCCTACAATGAGCAGTTCTTC.

The J gene is TRBJ2-7, the V gene TRBV7-2, with TRBD2 as a possible D gene (6 bases). CDR1 and CDR2 from the germline V gene are SGHTA and FQGNSA. V lost 5 bases, J lost 2 bases, and 16 bases lay in between. The CDR3 has 15 residues. The CDR3 here is CASSQTAGPAYEQYF. The CDR3 DNA follows: TGTGCCAGCAGCCAAACAGCGGGCCCTGCCTACGAGCAGTACTTC.

A single count supports this clone. This chain links TRBV2 with TRBJ1-2; D unresolved. Germline V gene sequence: CDR1 SNHLY, CDR2 FYNNEI. This CDR3 region has 13 residues. Trimming shortened V by 2 bases and J by 8 bases, and 12 bases separated the two germline ends. The CDR3 bases are TGTGCCAGCAGTGAAAGGCAGGTCTGGGGCTACACCTTC. Translating it yields CASSERQVWGYTF.